This TCR beta chain was observed in a study of human T cells and chemical hapten exposure. Findings and limits, study-wide: After DPC sensitization, TCRs above 1 in 1000 frequency showed no change.

The CDR3 totals 10 residues. Trimming took 3 bases from V and 5 from J, leaving 4 bases between them. Per germline, CDR1 DFQATT and CDR2 SNEGSKA (reference sequence). Time point reported: healthy volunteer bleed at 2 weeks. The starting material, unfractionated whole blood, was used for total RNA extraction. This clonotype appeared many times. The antigen remains unidentified. In the library, unique molecular identifiers were attached to individual cDNA molecules. Source study methods: Samples contained a median of about 96,000 TCRs, with a range of about 20,000 to 750,000. TCRdb independently ran MiXCR on the RACE reads; one entry per CDR3 protein. In this record, the V and J calls reflect TCRdb's handling and not the investigators' own analysis. Counted here are 28,000 or so distinct CDR3 sequences, about 7.2% occurring once; the ten biggest clones make up approximately 9.9%.

The chain has TRBV20-1 and TRBJ2-5; D remains unclear. The sequencing sample was made of whole blood. The TCR was taken from a human donor in good health. Some clones in this sample may be carry-over from other donors' samples. In nucleotides, the CDR3 is TGCAGTGCTAGTAAGGAGACCCAGTACTTC. This encodes CSASKETQYF.